The rows below give T cell receptor beta chains drawn from one sample of a study of blood T cells in healthy people across ages. TCRdb re-derived calls from the 5' RACE reads in MiXCR, one entry per CDR3 protein. The table has 920,000 or so distinct CDR3 sequences, around 43% seen once. Sequences were obtained from blood. These TCRs come from a woman aged 55-75 years in good health. Both conserved end residues are trimmed from each CDR3. Size is stated for part of the rows, as once, few or many counts, or as a class when the clone is expanded.

j_call	clone_size	cdr3_length	v_call	cdr3_aa
TRBJ2-7	-	12	TRBV5-1	ASSPGTISYEQY
-	few	12	TRBV10-3	AISGRDRADEQY
TRBJ2-5	-	10	TRBV5-8	ASSSKVRTQY
TRBJ2-3	few	12	TRBV28	ASSRTALIDTQY
TRBJ1-5	-	12	TRBV28	TSSLTGLRQPQH
TRBJ1-2	once	11	TRBV20-1	SASDTRGYGYT
TRBJ2-2	-	12	TRBV9	ASSPMGNTGELF
TRBJ2-7	few	13	TRBV20-1	SARDLGQKFYEQY
TRBJ2-5	-	11	TRBV15	ATSRQVGKTQY
TRBJ2-1	-	12	TRBV11-2	ASSLDQAGDEQF
TRBJ2-7	-	11	TRBV20-1	SASDTLPYEQY
TRBJ2-7	-	11	TRBV3-1	ASSQEIRGEQY
TRBJ2-2	-	9	TRBV15	ATREAGELF
TRBJ2-3	-	13	TRBV27	ASSLGQSITDTQY
TRBJ2-3	few	11	TRBV28	ASGFDSTDTQY
TRBJ2-4	few	11	TRBV9	ASSVGRENIQY
TRBJ2-3	-	12	TRBV20-1	SARTDRTRDTQY
TRBJ2-1	once	13	TRBV20-1	SVNSGGLFYNEQF
TRBJ1-5	few	11	TRBV12-3/TRBV12-4	ASSLAESQPQH
TRBJ2-3	-	14	TRBV28	ASSLGLAGASATQY
TRBJ2-5	few	14	TRBV15	ATSRDLAGVSETQY
TRBJ2-7	-	12	TRBV29-1	SVEVGGGANEQY
TRBJ2-7	-	11	TRBV7-2	ASSLVGDRRWY
TRBJ2-3	-	10	TRBV19	ASGTGTDTQY
TRBJ2-1	many	12	TRBV5-1	ASKPGVGYNEQF
TRBJ2-3	few	14	TRBV29-1	SVGGGLAGITDTQY
-	few	12	TRBV11-2	ASSQGTTTYEQY
TRBJ2-1	-	15	TRBV11-1	ASSLRRAARPYNEQF
TRBJ1-1	few	10	TRBV29-1	SAGGSNTEAF
TRBJ2-1	-	11	TRBV5-1	ASSLGIENEQF
TRBJ2-3	-	12	TRBV27	ASSRGPLTDTRY
TRBJ1-2	-	13	TRBV5-1	ASSLDGGSGYGYT
TRBJ2-1	-	13	TRBV30	AWRRGTGGYNEQF
TRBJ2-6	-	12	TRBV25-1	ASNWRPGANVLT
TRBJ2-1	few	11	TRBV27	ASSVAWYNEQF
TRBJ2-1	-	12	TRBV25-1	ASRGLVAYNEQF
TRBJ2-1	few	13	TRBV7-6	ASSLVGLSYNEQF
TRBJ2-3	-	12	TRBV12-3/TRBV12-4	ASSFGTGPDTQY
TRBJ2-5	-	13	TRBV3-1	ASSQRQGMRETQY
TRBJ2-7	once	11	TRBV2	ASSEIRSYEQY
TRBJ2-1	-	11	TRBV29-1	SAVLSEAGERF
TRBJ2-6	-	15	TRBV6-1	ASSWTSGRAGANVLT
TRBJ1-2	many	13	TRBV3-1	ASSQGGQFYYGYT